This T cell receptor beta chain was identified in a study of T-cell reconstitution after alpha-beta-depleted transplantation in children. Preparation of the TCRbeta library was carried out with unique molecular identifiers. Each CDR3 protein is one row after TCRdb ran MiXCR on the PCR reads. The table lists some 200,000 distinct CDR3 sequences, roughly 8.3% of them singletons. This material consisted of PBMCs, mostly from graft donor cells, taken 360 days after TCRalphabeta/CD19-depleted stem cell transplant. This TCR derives from a male patient between 2 and 10 years old who had a stem cell transplant for acute myeloid leukemia, so the T cells may come from the graft donor.

The CDR3 here is CSVEEGQGIQETQYF. CDR3 nucleotides: TGCAGCGTTGAAGAGGGACAGGGGATCCAAGAGACCCAGTACTTC. The J gene is TRBJ2-5, the V gene TRBV29-1, with 10 bases lining up with TRBD1. The ends lost 0 bases at V and 1 base at J; junction bases unmatched: 2. The germline gives CDR1 SQVTM, CDR2 ANQGSEA. The CDR3 contains 15 residues. The full variable domain, in which reference TRBV29-1 and TRBJ2-5 provide the parts outside the CDR3, is SAVISQKPSRDICQRGTSLTIQCQVDSQVTMMFWYRQQPGQSLTLIATANQGSEATYESGFVIDKFPISRPNLTFSTLTVSNMSPEDSSIYLCSVEEGQGIQETQYFGPGTRLLVL.